This entry describes one TCR beta chain. This entry is derived from a study of blood T cell repertoires in COVID-19. About the research overall: Sources were T cells, B-cell-depleted T cells, or PBMCs; the material itself was cDNA or gDNA.

Authors' processing steps: Amplification of reference gene primers provided the estimated nucleated cell counts. Produced via immunoSEQ multiplex PCR; TCRdb's table is partial and in-frame only. The V and J calls and clone size come from that table; D and trimming were worked out from the DNA. This table holds about 300,000 clones, roughly 91% found once. V was trimmed by 4 bases and J by 5 bases, leaving 14 bases between them. The CDR3 contains 14 residues. Germline assignment: CDR1 KGHDR and CDR2 SFDVKD. The genes are TRBV24-1 and TRBJ2-7; D remains ambiguous. This TCR was sampled from a woman younger than 45 with COVID-19, enrolled during active disease. Sequencing input: peripheral blood. CDR3 bases: TGTGCCACCAGTGACTCATCCGGTACGGACGAGCAGTACTTC. As protein: CATSDSSGTDEQYF.